This TCR beta chain originates from a study of T cells expressing NK-cell markers. Background on the study: In sorted CD3+CD56+NKG2C+, CD3+CD56+NKG2C- and CD3+CD56-NKG2C+ T cells, TCR beta repertoires were obtained. Study outcomes and limitations: For a handful of donors, these clonotypes were likewise the leading ones in the CD3+CD56-NKG2C+ fraction. Clones of NKG2C+ T cells that had expanded were of unclear HCMV specificity. As a fraction of CD8+ T cells, dominant NKG2C+ clonotypes reached about 1.0-7.5% in roughly 6 donors.

To note about this clonotype: Its antigen is not identified.

Germline V lookup: CDR1 MDHEN, CDR2 SYDVKM. The CDR3 extends over 16 amino acids. TCRdb reanalyzed the 5' RACE reads and collapses them to one entry per CDR3 protein, without DNA. There are about half a million distinct CDR3 sequences in the sample, with approximately 1.4% held by the top ten. Sequences were obtained from blood T cells: a sorted CD56 or NKG2C T cell subset, CD4+ or CD8+ T cells, or bulk PBMC T cells (not recorded which). The chain is built from TRBV28 and TRBJ2-5; the TCRdb call, TRBD1, lacks DNA for checking. The clonotype originates from a woman between 45 and 65 years old in good health. The CDR3 loop is CASKDRGGIVGETQYF.